The 9 T cell receptor beta chains presented below share a single source sample, sequenced in a study of post-analysis software for immune sequencing data. Study results and caveats: Relative to controls, patients had about 5 TRBV segments at higher frequency, with TRBV5-6, TRBV5-1 and TRBV20-1 among these.

Presence of unique molecular identifiers characterized the TCR beta cDNA libraries. A single record per CDR3 protein comes from TCRdb applying MiXCR to the PCR reads. The sample records 750,000 to 950,000 distinct CDR3 sequences, around 50% being singletons. Their recognized antigens are unknown. What was sequenced was blood. The source is a girl aged 10-17 years with multiple sclerosis.

The chain couples TRBV15 to TRBJ1-2; 11 positions match TRBD1. The germline V gene has CDR1 LNHNV and CDR2 YYDKDF (reference sequence). The V gene end was trimmed by 5 bases and the J gene end by 3 bases; junction bases not matched to a gene: 8. The CDR3 sequence is 16 residues long. The CDR3 DNA follows: TGTGCCACCAGCGAAGGGGGGGACAGGGGGTACTATGGCTACACCTTC. Its protein is CATSEGGDRGYYGYTF.

The chain combines TRBV5-6 with TRBJ1-2; 7 bases map to TRBD1. CDR1 is SGHDT, CDR2 YYEEEE, per germline. V lost 3 bases to trimming and J lost 4 bases; unmatched junction nucleotides: 9. The CDR3 loop spans 15 amino acids. The CDR3 sequence: CASSSQGVRSYGYTF. The DNA for the CDR3 is TGTGCCAGCAGCTCCCAGGGGGTAAGGAGCTATGGCTACACCTTC. The variable domain in full, completed from reference TRBV5-6 and TRBJ1-2, reads DAGVTQSPTHLIKTRGQQVTLRCSPKSGHDTVSWYQQALGQGPQFIFQYYEEEERQRGNFPDRFSGHQFPNYSSELNVNALLLGDSALYLCASSSQGVRSYGYTFGSGTRLTVV.

This chain uses TRBV7-3 with TRBJ2-6; D unclear. This CDR3 is 15 amino acids long. Deletions cut 2 bases from V and 2 bases from J, with 7 bases between. Germline V gives CDR1 SGHTA, CDR2 FQGTGA. The CDR3 is CASSLESAGANVLTF. DNA of the CDR3: TGTGCCAGCAGCTTAGAATCCGCTGGGGCCAACGTCCTGACTTTC.

The chain links TRBV29-1 to TRBJ1-1; the D is unclear. V was clipped by 7 bases and J by 1 base, with 13 bases between them. From germline, CDR1 is SQVTM and CDR2 ANQGSEA. The CDR3 contains 13 residues. The DNA for the CDR3 is TGCAGCGCGAAGGATCCGGGGAACACTGAAGCTTTCTTT. Its protein product is CSAKDPGNTEAFF. Based on the CDR3 plus reference TRBV29-1 and TRBJ1-1, the full variable domain is SAVISQKPSRDICQRGTSLTIQCQVDSQVTMMFWYRQQPGQSLTLIATANQGSEATYESGFVIDKFPISRPNLTFSTLTVSNMSPEDSSIYLCSAKDPGNTEAFFGQGTRLTVV.

This clonotype has more than one count but fewer than ten. The chain has TRBV7-9 and TRBJ1-2; D unclear. Between the trimmed V and J ends, which lost 4 bases and 8 bases, there was a span of 14 bases. CDR3 length: 13 amino acids. Germline V lookup: CDR1 SEHNR, CDR2 FQNEAQ (reference sequence). The CDR3 DNA is TGTGCCAGCAGCTCAGGCCGGGTACGCGGCTACACCTTC. Translation gives CASSSGRVRGYTF.

CDR3 residues: CASSPRLEVNTQYF. DNA of the CDR3: TGTGCCAGCAGTCCTCGACTAGAAGTTAATACGCAGTATTTT. V usage is TRBV6-6 and J usage is TRBJ2-3; a weak D match, TRBD2 (6 bases). This CDR3 region has 14 residues. Germline CDR1 reads MNHNY; CDR2 reads SVGAGI (reference sequence). V dropped 5 bases and J dropped 7 bases, with 16 bases sitting between them.

This chain uses TRBV20-1 with TRBJ2-5; D perhaps matches TRBD1 (5 bases). The CDR3 loop spans 14 amino acids. Germline V lookup: CDR1 DFQATT, CDR2 SNEGSKA (reference sequence). V lost 2 bases to trimming and J lost 2 bases, with 12 bases between them. The CDR3 DNA sequence: TGCAGTGCTAGAATGACAGTGACTCAAGAGACCCAGTACTTC. This sequence encodes CSARMTVTQETQYF.

In regard to this clonotype: The junction shows a germline mismatch at one end, possibly a read error. The chain is built from TRBV9 and TRBJ2-6, with 9 bases matching TRBD1. In germline, CDR1 is SGDLS, CDR2 YYNGEE. The CDR3 runs to 18 residues. The CDR3 region is CASSERTGEMSEANVLTF. The DNA of the CDR3 is TGTGCCAGCAGCGAGAGGACAGGGGAAATGTCTGAGGCCAACGTCCTGACTTTC.

A note on this clonotype: Sequence at one end of the junction differs from germline and may be a read error. J is TRBJ2-7 and V is TRBV27, with D maybe TRBD2 (5 bases). The CDR3 sequence is 14 residues long. Germline V CDR1 and CDR2: MNHEY, SMNVEV (reference sequence). CDR3 DNA: TGTGCCGGCAGTTTATTCAGCGGAACCTACGAGCAGTACTTC. Protein: CAGSLFSGTYEQYF.